This T cell receptor beta chain was observed in a study of T cell responses to AZD1222 COVID-19 vaccine. Broader study findings: White British people made up most donors, females outnumbered males, and clonal diversity was possibly underestimated.

As for this clone: Its antigen is unidentified.

Germline loops: CDR1 SGHRS, CDR2 YFSETQ. The CDR3 loop spans 15 amino acids. V lost 3 bases to trimming and J lost 1 base; unmatched junction nucleotides: 3. Data came from immunoSEQ multiplex PCR; TCRdb stores just in-frame clones and leaves some out. This sample has 140,000 or so clones, with just under 95% found just once. The material sequenced was peripheral blood, taken after recovery from COVID-19. This TCR derives from an adult who had recovered from COVID-19. The chain is built from TRBV5-1 and TRBJ2-2, with 7 nucleotides matching TRBD1. The CDR3 here is CASSSRTGNTGELFF. The CDR3, as DNA: TGCGCCAGCAGCTCAAGGACAGGGAACACCGGGGAGCTGTTTTTT.